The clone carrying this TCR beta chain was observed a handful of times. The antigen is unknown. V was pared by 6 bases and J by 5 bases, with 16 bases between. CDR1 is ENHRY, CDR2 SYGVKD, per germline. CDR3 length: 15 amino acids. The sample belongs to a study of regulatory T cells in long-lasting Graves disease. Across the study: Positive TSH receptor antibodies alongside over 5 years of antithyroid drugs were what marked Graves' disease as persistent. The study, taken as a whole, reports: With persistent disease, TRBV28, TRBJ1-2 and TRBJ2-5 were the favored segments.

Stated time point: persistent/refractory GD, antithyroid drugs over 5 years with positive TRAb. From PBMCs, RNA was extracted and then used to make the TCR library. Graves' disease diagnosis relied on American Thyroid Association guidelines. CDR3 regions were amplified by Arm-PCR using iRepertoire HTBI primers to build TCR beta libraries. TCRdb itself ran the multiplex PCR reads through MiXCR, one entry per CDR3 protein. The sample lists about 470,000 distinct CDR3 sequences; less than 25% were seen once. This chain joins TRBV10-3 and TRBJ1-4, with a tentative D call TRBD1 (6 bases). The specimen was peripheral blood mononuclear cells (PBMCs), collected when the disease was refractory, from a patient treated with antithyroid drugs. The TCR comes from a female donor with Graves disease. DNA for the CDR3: TGTGCCATCAGCGACATGGGGGGGCTGAATGAAAAACTGTTTTTT. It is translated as CAISDMGGLNEKLFF.